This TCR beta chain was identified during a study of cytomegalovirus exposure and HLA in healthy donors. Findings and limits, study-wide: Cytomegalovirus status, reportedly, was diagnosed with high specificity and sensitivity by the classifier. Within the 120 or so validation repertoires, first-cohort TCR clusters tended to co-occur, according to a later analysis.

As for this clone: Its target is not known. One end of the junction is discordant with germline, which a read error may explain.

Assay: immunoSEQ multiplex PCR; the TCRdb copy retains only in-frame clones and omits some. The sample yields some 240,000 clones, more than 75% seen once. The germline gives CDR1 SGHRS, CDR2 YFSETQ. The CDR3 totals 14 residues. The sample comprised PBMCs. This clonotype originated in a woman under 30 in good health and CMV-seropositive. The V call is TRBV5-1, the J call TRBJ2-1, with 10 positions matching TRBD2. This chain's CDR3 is CASRSSSGSRRGIF. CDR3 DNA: TGCGCCAGCAGGTCGTCTAGCGGGAGTCGGAGAGGGATCTTC.